This entry concerns a single T cell receptor beta chain. The source of the sample is a study of control samples from healthy donors and cancer patients. Using immunoSEQ multiplex PCR, the repertoire was profiled, and TCRdb retains in-frame clones only, with some absent. This table has some 150,000 clones, 90% to 95% appearing once. Trimming took 4 bases from V and 0 from J; bases not matched to a gene: 5. This CDR3 has 16 amino acids. Germline V lookup: CDR1 SGDLS, CDR2 YYNGEE. Sequencing input: blood. The chain combines TRBV9 with TRBJ2-2; 8 nucleotides line up with TRBD2. The TCR comes from a man aged 35 to 55 in good health. This chain's CDR3 is CASSPPGGANTGELFF. DNA of the CDR3: TGTGCCAGCAGCCCACCCGGGGGGGCGAACACCGGGGAGCTGTTTTTT.